Presented here are 20 T cell receptor beta chains from one specimen sequenced in a study of blood T cell repertoires in COVID-19. Here immunoSEQ multiplex PCR was the method, and the copy in TCRdb shows in-frame clones only, minus some. This sample has 30,000 to 35,000 clones, with about 85% found just once. Input material: peripheral blood. Receptor source: a human donor with acute or convalescent COVID-19. The donor label of this sample is uncertain.

V is TRBV30 and J is TRBJ1-4; 10 nucleotides align to TRBD1. The CDR3 runs 16 residues. Germline V gene lookup returns CDR1 GTSNPN and CDR2 SVGIG (reference sequence). With V trimmed by 1 base and J by 10 bases, 12 bases remained unmatched. In DNA, the CDR3 is TGTGCCTGGAGTGCCTTCCTGACAGGGGGCGCGGGAAAACTGTTTTTT. It is translated as CAWSAFLTGGAGKLFF.

V gene TRBV4-1 combines with J gene TRBJ2-7; 7 bases line up with TRBD2. Per the germline V gene, CDR1 is MGHRA and CDR2 is YSYEKL. The CDR3 loop spans 14 amino acids. The ends lost 4 bases at V and 2 bases at J; junction bases unmatched: 5. The chain's CDR3 is CASSPGLTAYEQYF. Here the CDR3 DNA reads TGCGCCAGCAGCCCGGGACTAACCGCCTACGAGCAGTACTTC.

The chain is built from TRBV7-9 and TRBJ1-2, with D possibly TRBD1 on 5 matching bases. Trimming took 2 bases from V and 6 from J, leaving 13 bases between them. The CDR3 has 14 residues. Germline CDR1 reads SEHNR; CDR2 reads FQNEAQ (reference sequence). The CDR3 reads CASSLSQGLDGYTF. As DNA, the CDR3 is TGTGCCAGCAGCTTATCCCAGGGATTGGATGGCTACACCTTC.

CDR3 coding DNA: TGTGCCATCAGTACAGGGGGGAGGGACACTGAAGCTTTCTTT. This codes for CAISTGGRDTEAFF. The J gene is TRBJ1-1, the V gene TRBV10-3; 8 bases agree with TRBD1. This CDR3 is 14 amino acids long. Losses at the gene ends were 5 bases for V and 3 bases for J; bases not matched to a gene: 5. Germline CDR1 ENHRY, CDR2 SYGVKD.

The genes are TRBV30 and TRBJ2-5; 10 positions match TRBD1. The V segment lost 4 bases and the J segment 4 bases; nucleotides outside the gene matches: 3. Germline-derived CDR1 and CDR2 are GTSNPN and SVGIG (reference sequence). There are 13 residues in the CDR3. The CDR3 coding sequence is TGTGCCTGGAATAGACAGGGGGCAGAGACCCAGTACTTC. Translated: CAWNRQGAETQYF.

The rearrangement links TRBV6-2 or TRBV6-3 to TRBJ2-7, with 12 bases matching TRBD2. The CDR3 loop spans 16 amino acids. J lost 0 bases, V lost 5 bases, and 5 bases had no gene match. Germline lookup yields CDR1 MNHEY and CDR2 SVGEGT. As DNA, the CDR3 is TGTGCCAGCAGTGGACTAGCGGGATCAGCCTCCTACGAGCAGTACTTC. Amino acid sequence: CASSGLAGSASYEQYF.

V usage is TRBV6-5 and J usage is TRBJ1-2; 9 positions match TRBD1. This CDR3 has 15 amino acids. The J segment lost 4 bases and the V segment lost 0 bases, leaving 3 bases of the junction unmatched. Germline CDR1 MNHEY, CDR2 SVGAGI. The CDR3 reads CASSYSGQGIYGYTF. The DNA of the CDR3 is TGTGCCAGCAGTTACTCGGGACAGGGCATCTATGGCTACACCTTC.

The chain recombines TRBV28 with TRBJ1-1; D uncertain. The CDR3 spans 16 residues. Germline V gene sequence: CDR1 MDHEN, CDR2 SYDVKM. Trimming removed 7 bases at V and 1 base at J, with 19 bases between. CDR3 loop: CASTSLREAANTEAFF. CDR3 coding DNA: TGTGCCAGCACCTCTCTTCGGGAAGCGGCGAACACTGAAGCTTTCTTT.

The chain carries TRBV7-6 and TRBJ2-2, with 8 bases that match TRBD1. CDR3 size: 17 residues. Unmatched junction bases numbered 13, after V lost 5 bases and J lost 5 bases. CDR1 SGHVS and CDR2 FNYEAQ come from the germline V gene. The CDR3 is CASSPWTGFVGTGELFF. Here the CDR3 DNA reads TGTGCCAGCAGCCCATGGACAGGGTTCGTGGGGACCGGGGAGCTGTTTTTT. Filled out from reference TRBV7-6 and TRBJ2-2, the complete variable domain reads GAGVSQSPRYKVTKRGQDVALRCDPISGHVSLYWYRQALGQGPEFLTYFNYEAQQDKSGLPNDRFSAERPEGSISTLTIQRTEQRDSAMYRCASSPWTGFVGTGELFFGEGSRLTVL.

The chain links TRBV5-4 to TRBJ2-7; D is unclear. The CDR3 consists of 12 residues. Germline V CDR1 and CDR2: SGHNT, YYREEE (reference sequence). The V end lost 1 base, the J end lost 6 bases, and 8 bases lay between the germline ends. CDR3 nucleotide sequence: TGTGCCAGCAGCTTGCAAAGCTCCGAGCAGTACTTC. This encodes CASSLQSSEQYF.

The chain joins TRBV28 to TRBJ2-3, with D possibly being TRBD2 (6 bases). CDR1 is MDHEN and CDR2 is SYDVKM in the germline V gene. CDR3 length: 15 amino acids. V lost 5 bases and J 1 base, leaving 13 bases between the germline ends. CDR3 amino acids: CASSKPGLRTDTQYF. The DNA of the CDR3 is TGTGCCAGCAGTAAACCGGGACTTCGCACAGATACGCAGTATTTT.

The chain links TRBV27 to TRBJ1-4; 8 bases match TRBD1. The germline gives CDR1 MNHEY, CDR2 SMNVEV (reference sequence). Unmatched junction bases numbered 7, after V lost 4 bases and J lost 6 bases. The CDR3 covers 15 residues. This CDR3 is CASSSGGVEDEKLFF. As DNA, the CDR3 is TGTGCCAGCAGTTCAGGGGGCGTAGAAGATGAAAAACTGTTTTTT.

The V and J genes are TRBV19 and TRBJ1-5; TRBD1 might be the D (5 bases). CDR1 LNHDA and CDR2 SQIVND come from the germline V gene (reference sequence). The CDR3 is 15 amino acids. V dropped 3 bases and J dropped 0 bases, with 9 bases sitting between them. The CDR3 here is CASSMGQYSNQPQHF. Here the CDR3 DNA reads TGTGCCAGTAGTATGGGGCAGTATAGCAATCAGCCCCAGCATTTT.

The chain carries TRBV19 and TRBJ1-1; 7 bases fit TRBD1. V shed 5 bases, J shed 0 bases, and the junction held 9 bases outside the gene matches. The germline CDR1 and CDR2 sequences are LNHDA and SQIVND (reference sequence). The CDR3 spans 16 residues. CDR3 amino acids: CASSFGTAMMNTEAFF. The CDR3 DNA is TGTGCCAGTAGTTTTGGGACAGCTATGATGAACACTGAAGCTTTCTTT.

CDR3 residues: CASSFGGGQGPGEAFF. CDR3 nucleotides: TGTGCCAGCAGTTTTGGTGGGGGACAGGGGCCCGGGGAAGCTTTCTTT. The chain uses TRBV6-2 or TRBV6-3 and TRBJ1-1, with 10 bases aligning to TRBD1. The germline gives CDR1 MNHEY, CDR2 SVGEGT. The CDR3 contains 16 residues. V gave up 4 bases and J gave up 8 bases; unmatched junction bases: 13.

The chain couples TRBV19 to TRBJ2-3; weak D call: TRBD2 (6 bases). CDR3 size: 15 residues. Germline values: CDR1 LNHDA, CDR2 SQIVND (reference sequence). The ends were cut back, 7 bases at V and 4 bases at J, with 18 bases in the middle. CDR3 in amino acids: CASMGLTADADTQYF. CDR3 DNA: TGTGCCAGTATGGGACTCACCGCGGATGCAGATACGCAGTATTTT.

Relative to its sample, this clone is medium-sized (0.01 to 0.1%). This chain connects TRBV4-1 to TRBJ1-1; 12 bases agree with TRBD1. This CDR3 spans 15 amino acids. The trim removed 8 bases at V and 5 bases at J, leaving 9 bases unmatched. From germline, CDR1 is MGHRA and CDR2 YSYEKL. The CDR3 region is CASSQGQGAFTEAFF. CDR3 bases: TGCGCCAGCTCCCAGGGACAGGGGGCTTTTACTGAAGCTTTCTTT.

Within the sample, this clone is medium-sized. Other DNA sequences in this specimen translate into the identical CDR3. The chain couples TRBV27 to TRBJ1-5, with D possibly being TRBD1 (5 bases). Trimming removed 5 bases at V and 7 bases at J, with 12 bases between. Germline loops: CDR1 MNHEY, CDR2 SMNVEV (reference sequence). The CDR3 length is 13 residues. CDR3 bases: TGTGCCAGCAGTCTAGGGGTGGGCCAGCCCCAGCATTTT. Translating gives CASSLGVGQPQHF.

The chain combines TRBV2 with TRBJ2-3, with TRBD2 matching 7 bases. Germline V gene sequence: CDR1 SNHLY, CDR2 FYNNEI. CDR3 length equals 12 residues. The V and J ends lost 6 bases and 9 bases, in that order; junction bases with no gene match: 6. The CDR3 is CASRVSGDTQYF. Written as DNA, the CDR3 is TGTGCCAGCAGGGTAAGCGGGGACACGCAGTATTTT.

This clone was seen only once. This chain uses TRBV3-1 (or the pseudogene TRBV3-2) with TRBJ1-1; D perhaps matches TRBD1 (5 bases). Trimming cost V 3 bases and J 8 bases, with 10 bases left between them. Per the germline V gene, CDR1 is LGHDT and CDR2 is YNNKEL (reference sequence). The length of the CDR3 is 12 residues. CDR3: CASSHRAGEAFF. The CDR3, as DNA: TGTGCCAGCAGCCACAGGGCAGGGGAAGCTTTCTTT.